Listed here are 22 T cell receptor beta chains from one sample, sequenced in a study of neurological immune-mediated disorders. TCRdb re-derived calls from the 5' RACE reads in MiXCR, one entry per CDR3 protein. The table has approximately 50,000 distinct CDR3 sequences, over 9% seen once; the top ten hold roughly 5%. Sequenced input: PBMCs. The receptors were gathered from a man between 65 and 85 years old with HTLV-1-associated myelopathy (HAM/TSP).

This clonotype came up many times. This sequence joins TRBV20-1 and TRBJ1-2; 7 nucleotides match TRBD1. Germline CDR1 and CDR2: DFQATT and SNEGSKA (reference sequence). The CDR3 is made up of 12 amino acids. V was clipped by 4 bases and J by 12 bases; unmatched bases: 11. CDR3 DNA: TGCAGTGCTACGACAGGGCGTAGGGTTCACACCTTC. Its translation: CSATTGRRVHTF.

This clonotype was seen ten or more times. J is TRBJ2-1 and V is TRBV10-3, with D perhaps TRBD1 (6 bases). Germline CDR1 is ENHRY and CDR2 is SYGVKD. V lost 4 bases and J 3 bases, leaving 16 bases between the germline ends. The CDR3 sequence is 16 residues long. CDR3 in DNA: TGTGCCATCAGTGGCCAGGACAGAACGTACTACAATGAGCAGTTCTTC. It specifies CAISGQDRTYYNEQFF.

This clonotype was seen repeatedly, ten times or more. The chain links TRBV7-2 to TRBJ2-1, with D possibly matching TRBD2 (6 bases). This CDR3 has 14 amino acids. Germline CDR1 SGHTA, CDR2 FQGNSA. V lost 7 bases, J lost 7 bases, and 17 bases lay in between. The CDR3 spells CASTIYRRANEQFF. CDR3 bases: TGTGCCAGCACCATTTACCGGAGGGCGAATGAGCAGTTCTTC.

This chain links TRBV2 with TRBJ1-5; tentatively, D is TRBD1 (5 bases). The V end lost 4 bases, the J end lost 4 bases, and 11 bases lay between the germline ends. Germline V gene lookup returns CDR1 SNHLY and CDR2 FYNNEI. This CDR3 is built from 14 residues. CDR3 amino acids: CASSAGYGNQPQHF. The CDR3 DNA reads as TGTGCCAGCAGTGCAGGGTATGGTAATCAGCCCCAGCATTTT.

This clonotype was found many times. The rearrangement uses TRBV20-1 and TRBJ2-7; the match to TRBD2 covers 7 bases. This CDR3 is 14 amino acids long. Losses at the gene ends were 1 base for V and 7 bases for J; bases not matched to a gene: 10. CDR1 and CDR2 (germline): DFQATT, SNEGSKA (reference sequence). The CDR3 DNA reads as TGCAGTGCTAGAGTTGGGACGGGAGGTCAGGAGCAGTACTTC. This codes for CSARVGTGGQEQYF.

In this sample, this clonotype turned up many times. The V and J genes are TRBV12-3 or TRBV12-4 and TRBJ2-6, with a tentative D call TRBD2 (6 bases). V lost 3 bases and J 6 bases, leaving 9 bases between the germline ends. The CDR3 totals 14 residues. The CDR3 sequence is CASSFGGTANVLTF. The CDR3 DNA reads TGTGCCAGCAGTTTTGGCGGGACGGCCAACGTCCTGACTTTC.

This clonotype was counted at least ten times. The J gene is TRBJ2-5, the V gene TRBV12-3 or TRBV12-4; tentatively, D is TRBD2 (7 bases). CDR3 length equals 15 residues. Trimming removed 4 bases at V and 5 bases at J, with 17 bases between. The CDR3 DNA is TGTGCCAGCAGTTCCTGGGGGGGGGCCACGGAGACCCAGTACTTC. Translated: CASSSWGGATETQYF.

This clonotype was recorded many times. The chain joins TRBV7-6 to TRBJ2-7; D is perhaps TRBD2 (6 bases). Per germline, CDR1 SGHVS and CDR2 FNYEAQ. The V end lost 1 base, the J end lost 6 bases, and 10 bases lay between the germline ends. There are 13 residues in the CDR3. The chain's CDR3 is CASSLVASVEQYF. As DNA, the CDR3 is TGTGCCAGCAGCTTAGTCGCTAGCGTCGAGCAGTACTTC.

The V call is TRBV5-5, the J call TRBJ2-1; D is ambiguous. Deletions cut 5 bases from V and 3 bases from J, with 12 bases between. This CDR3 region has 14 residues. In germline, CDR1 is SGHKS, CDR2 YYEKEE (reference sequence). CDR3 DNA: TGTGCCAGCAGGAAAACGGTGGTCTACAATGAGCAGTTCTTC. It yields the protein CASRKTVVYNEQFF.

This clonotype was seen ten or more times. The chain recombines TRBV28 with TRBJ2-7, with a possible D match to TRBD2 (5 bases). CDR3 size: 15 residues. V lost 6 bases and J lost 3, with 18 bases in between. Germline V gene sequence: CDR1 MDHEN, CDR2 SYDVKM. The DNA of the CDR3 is TGTGCCAGCAGACATGGACTGAGTGAATTCTACGAGCAGTACTTC. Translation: CASRHGLSEFYEQYF.

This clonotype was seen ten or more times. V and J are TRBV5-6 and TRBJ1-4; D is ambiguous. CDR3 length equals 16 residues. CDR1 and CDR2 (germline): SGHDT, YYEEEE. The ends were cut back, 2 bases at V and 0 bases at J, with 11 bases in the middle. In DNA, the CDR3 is TGTGCCAGCAGCTTAGGGCCAGCAGCAACTAATGAAAAACTGTTTTTT. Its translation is CASSLGPAATNEKLFF.

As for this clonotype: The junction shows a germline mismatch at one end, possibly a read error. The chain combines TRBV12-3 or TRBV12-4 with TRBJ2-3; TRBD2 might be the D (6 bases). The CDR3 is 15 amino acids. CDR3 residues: CASSPRGMGTDTQYF. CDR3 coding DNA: TGTGCTAGCAGTCCCCGCGGGATGGGTACAGATACGCAGTATTTT.

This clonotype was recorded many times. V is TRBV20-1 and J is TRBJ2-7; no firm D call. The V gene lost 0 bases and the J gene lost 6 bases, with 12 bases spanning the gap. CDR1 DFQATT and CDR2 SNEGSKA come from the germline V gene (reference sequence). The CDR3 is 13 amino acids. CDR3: CSARERPSGEQYF. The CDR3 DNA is TGCAGTGCTAGAGAGCGACCTTCGGGCGAGCAGTACTTC.

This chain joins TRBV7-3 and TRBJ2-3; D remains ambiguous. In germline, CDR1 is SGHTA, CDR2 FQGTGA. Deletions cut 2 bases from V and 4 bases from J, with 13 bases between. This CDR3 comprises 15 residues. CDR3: CASSLGLPGPDTQYF. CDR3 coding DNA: TGTGCCAGCAGCTTAGGATTACCAGGCCCAGATACGCAGTATTTT.

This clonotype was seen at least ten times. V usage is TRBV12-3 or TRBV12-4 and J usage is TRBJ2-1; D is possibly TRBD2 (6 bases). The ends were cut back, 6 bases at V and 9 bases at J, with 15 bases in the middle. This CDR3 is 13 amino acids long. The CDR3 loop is CASRGAGVSEQFF. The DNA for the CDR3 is TGTGCCAGCAGAGGAGCGGGTGTCAGTGAGCAGTTCTTC.

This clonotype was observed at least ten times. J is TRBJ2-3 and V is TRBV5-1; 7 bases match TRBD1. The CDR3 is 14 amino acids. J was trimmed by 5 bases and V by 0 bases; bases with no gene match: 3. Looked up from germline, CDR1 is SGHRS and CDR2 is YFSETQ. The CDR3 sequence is CASSLGQGRDTQYF. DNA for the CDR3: TGCGCCAGCAGCTTGGGACAGGGCCGAGATACGCAGTATTTT.

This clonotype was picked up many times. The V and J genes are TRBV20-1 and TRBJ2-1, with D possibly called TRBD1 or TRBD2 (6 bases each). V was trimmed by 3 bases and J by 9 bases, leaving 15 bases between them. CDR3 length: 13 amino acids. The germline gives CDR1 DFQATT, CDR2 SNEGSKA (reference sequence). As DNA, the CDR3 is TGCAGTGCTAGGAGAGGGGGAGGCAGTGAGCAGTTCTTC. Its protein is CSARRGGGSEQFF.

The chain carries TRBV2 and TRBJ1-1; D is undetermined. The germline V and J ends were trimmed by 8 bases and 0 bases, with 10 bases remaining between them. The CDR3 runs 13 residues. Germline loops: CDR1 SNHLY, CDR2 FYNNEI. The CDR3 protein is CASRSSMNTEAFF. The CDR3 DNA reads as TGTGCCAGCCGGTCATCCATGAACACTGAAGCTTTCTTT.

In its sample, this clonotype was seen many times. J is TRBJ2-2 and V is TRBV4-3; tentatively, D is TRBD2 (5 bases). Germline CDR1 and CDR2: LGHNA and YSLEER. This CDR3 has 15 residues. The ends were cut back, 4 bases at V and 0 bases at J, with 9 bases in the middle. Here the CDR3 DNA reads TGCGCCAGCAGCCTCGAGGGAACGAACACCGGGGAGCTGTTTTTT. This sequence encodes CASSLEGTNTGELFF.

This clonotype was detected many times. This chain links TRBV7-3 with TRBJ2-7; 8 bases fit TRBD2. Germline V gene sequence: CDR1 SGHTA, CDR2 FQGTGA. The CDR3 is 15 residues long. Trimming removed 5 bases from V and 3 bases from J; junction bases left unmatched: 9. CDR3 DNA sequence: TGTGCCAGCAGCCGCCAGGCGGGAGGCGGCTACGAGCAGTACTTC. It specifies CASSRQAGGGYEQYF.

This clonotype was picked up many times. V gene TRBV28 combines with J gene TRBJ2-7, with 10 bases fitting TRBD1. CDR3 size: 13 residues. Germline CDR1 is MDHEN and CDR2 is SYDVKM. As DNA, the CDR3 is TGTGCAACATTAATGGGACAGGGGTACGAGCAGTACTTC. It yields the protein CATLMGQGYEQYF.

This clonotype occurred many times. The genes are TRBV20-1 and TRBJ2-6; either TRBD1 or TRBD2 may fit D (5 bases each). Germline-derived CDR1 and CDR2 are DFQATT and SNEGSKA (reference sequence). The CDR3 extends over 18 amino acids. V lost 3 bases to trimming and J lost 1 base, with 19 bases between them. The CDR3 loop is CSARLTGRTYSGANVLTF. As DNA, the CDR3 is TGCAGTGCTAGGTTAACGGGACGGACCTATTCTGGGGCCAACGTCCTGACTTTC.